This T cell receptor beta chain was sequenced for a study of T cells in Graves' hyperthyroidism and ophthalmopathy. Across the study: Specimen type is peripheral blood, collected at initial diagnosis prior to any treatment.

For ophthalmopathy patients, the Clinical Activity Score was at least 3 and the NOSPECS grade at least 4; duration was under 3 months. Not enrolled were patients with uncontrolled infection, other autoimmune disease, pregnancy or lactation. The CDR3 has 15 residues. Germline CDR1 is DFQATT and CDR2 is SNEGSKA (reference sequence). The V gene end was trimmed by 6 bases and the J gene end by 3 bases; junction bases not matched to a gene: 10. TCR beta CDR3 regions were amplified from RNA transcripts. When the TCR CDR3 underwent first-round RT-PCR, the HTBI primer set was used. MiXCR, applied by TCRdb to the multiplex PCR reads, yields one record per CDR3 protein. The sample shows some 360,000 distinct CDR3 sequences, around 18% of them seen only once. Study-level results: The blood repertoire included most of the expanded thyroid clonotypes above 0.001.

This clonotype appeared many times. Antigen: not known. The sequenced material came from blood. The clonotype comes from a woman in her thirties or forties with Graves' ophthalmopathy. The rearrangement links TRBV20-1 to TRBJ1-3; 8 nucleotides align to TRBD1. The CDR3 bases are TGCAGTGCCGACGGCAGGGGGCGCGTTGGAAACACCATATATTTT. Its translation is CSADGRGRVGNTIYF.